Only one count was recorded for the clone carrying this TCR beta chain. Its cognate antigen is unknown. The sample originates from a study of cytomegalovirus exposure and HLA in healthy donors. Notes on the study in general: Investigators reported about 160 TCR beta chains as tied to cytomegalovirus. With high specificity and sensitivity, the classifier reportedly diagnosed cytomegalovirus status. The TCR clusters that emerged in the first cohort tended, a later analysis found, to co-occur in the 110 or so validation repertoires.

Assay: immunoSEQ multiplex PCR; the TCRdb copy retains only in-frame clones and omits some. The table has tens of thousands of clones, roughly 90% seen once. CDR1 MDHEN and CDR2 SYDVKM come from the germline V gene. J gave up 3 bases and V 8 bases, and 6 bases lay outside the gene matches. The CDR3 spans 13 residues. The V gene is TRBV28, the J gene TRBJ1-1; 7 bases are shared with TRBD1. The specimen was PBMCs. This TCR came from a man younger than 30 in good health and CMV-seronegative. CDR3 DNA: TGTGCCAGCTTTCCGGGACAGTACACTGAAGCTTTCTTT. Residues: CASFPGQYTEAFF.